These 3 T cell receptor beta chains share one sample of origin, sequenced in a study of blood T cells in healthy people across ages. PCR was performed a second time for about 6 to 12 cycles using a sample-barcoded 5' primer and a J-beta primer mix. TCRdb re-called the 5' RACE reads with MiXCR, one entry per CDR3 protein. The top ten clones hold roughly 12% of a sample with about 1.6 million distinct CDR3 sequences, about 31% of them seen once. Specimen: blood. The receptor source for this set is a woman in her twenties or thirties in good health.

Concerning this clonotype: With a much larger clone just one base away, this may be a read error. The rearrangement links TRBV29-1 to TRBJ2-3, with D possibly TRBD1 on 6 matching bases. Looked up from germline, CDR1 is SQVTM and CDR2 is ANQGSEA. With 5 bases removed from V and 1 base from J, the gap between germline ends came to 22 bases. The CDR3 sequence is 17 residues long. CDR3 nucleotide sequence: TGCAGCGTTTCTCACATCGGGACAAGGTTCGGCACAGATACGCAGTATTTT. As protein: CSVSHIGTRFGTDTQYF.

There are a few counts of this clonotype. The chain recombines TRBV3-1 with TRBJ1-1; 7 nucleotides align to TRBD1. The CDR3 has 13 residues. Germline loops: CDR1 LGHDT, CDR2 YNNKEL (reference sequence). J gave up 4 bases and V 3 bases, and 2 bases lay outside the gene matches. The CDR3 region is CASSHRGVTEAFF. CDR3 bases: TGTGCCAGCAGCCACAGGGGGGTCACTGAAGCTTTCTTT.

V is TRBV12-3 or TRBV12-4 and J is TRBJ2-5; 7 bases agree with TRBD2. V shed 7 bases and J 4 bases; nucleotides not matched to a gene: 15. The CDR3 covers 16 residues. The CDR3 coding sequence is TGTGCCAGCACTATCGCAGCGGGGCGTTTAGGAGAGACCCAGTACTTC. This sequence encodes CASTIAAGRLGETQYF.